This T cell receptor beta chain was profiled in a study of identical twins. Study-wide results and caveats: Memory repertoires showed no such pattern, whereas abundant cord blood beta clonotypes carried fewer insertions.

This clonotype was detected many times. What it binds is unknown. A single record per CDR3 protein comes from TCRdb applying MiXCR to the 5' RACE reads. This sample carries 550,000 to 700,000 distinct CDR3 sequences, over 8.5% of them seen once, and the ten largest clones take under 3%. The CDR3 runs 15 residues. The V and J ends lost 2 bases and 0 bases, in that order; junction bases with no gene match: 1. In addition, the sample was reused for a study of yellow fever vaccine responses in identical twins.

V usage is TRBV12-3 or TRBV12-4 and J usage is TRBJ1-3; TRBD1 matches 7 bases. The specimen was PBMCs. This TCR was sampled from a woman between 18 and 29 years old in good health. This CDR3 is CASSLTGDSGNTIYF. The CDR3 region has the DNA TGTGCCAGCAGTTTAACAGGGGACTCTGGAAACACCATATATTTT.